This is a list of T cell receptor beta chains from one sample in a study of cytomegalovirus exposure and HLA in healthy donors. Here immunoSEQ multiplex PCR was the method, and the copy in TCRdb shows in-frame clones only, minus some. This sample yields 150,000 to 200,000 clones, of which about 81% are seen a single time; about 1.2% belongs to the top ten. The specimen sequenced was PBMCs. These receptors came from a woman aged 25 to 39 in good health and CMV-seronegative. Both conserved end residues are part of each CDR3. D genes are given only for firm matches. Clone sizes are given selectively: once, few, many, or a class where the clone is expanded.

D	V	J	size	DNA	CDR3
-	TRBV19	TRBJ1-5	-	TGTGCCAGTAGTACCCTAGGGAGTCCGCAGCCCCAGCATTTT	CASSTLGSPQPQHF
-	TRBV11-2	TRBJ2-1	-	TGTGCCAGCACCGTGGCCCGCAGCTCCTACAATGAGCAGTTCTTC	CASTVARSSYNEQFF
-	TRBV5-1	TRBJ2-2	-	TGCGCCAGCAGCTACTACAGGGAAACCGGGGAGCTGTTTTTT	CASSYYRETGELFF
TRBD1	TRBV7-9	TRBJ2-1	-	TGTGCCAGCAGCCCCTTGTGGACAGGGGTTTCCCACAATGAGCAGTTCTTC	CASSPLWTGVSHNEQFF
-	TRBV5-1	TRBJ2-2	-	TGCGCCAGCAGCGTCGGGACACCGAACACCGGGGAGCTGTTTTTT	CASSVGTPNTGELFF
TRBD1	TRBV27	TRBJ2-2	-	TGTGCCAGCAGTTTATCGGACAGGGGGGGGCCCGGGGAGCTGTTTTTT	CASSLSDRGGPGELFF
TRBD2	TRBV9	TRBJ2-7	-	TGTGCCAGCAGCGTAGGGGGCGGGGGGACCTCCTACGAGCAGTACTTC	CASSVGGGGTSYEQYF
-	TRBV7-9	TRBJ2-3	-	TGTGCCAGCAGCTTACGGGGAGGTAGCCCCACAGATACGCAGTATTTT	CASSLRGGSPTDTQYF
-	TRBV30	TRBJ1-4	-	TGTGCCTGGAGTCCTTTGGGGGGTAATGAAAAACTGTTTTTT	CAWSPLGGNEKLFF
-	TRBV7-6	TRBJ2-3	-	TGTGCCAGCAGCTTAGTGGTGGGAGCAAGAGATACGCAGTATTTT	CASSLVVGARDTQYF
-	TRBV9	TRBJ2-1	-	TGTGCCAGCAGCGTAGTACGAGGCGCGGTTGAGCAGTTCTTC	CASSVVRGAVEQFF
TRBD1	TRBV5-1	TRBJ2-5	-	TGCGCCAGCAGCATCGGACAGGGCTGGGGAGAGACCCAGTACTTC	CASSIGQGWGETQYF
TRBD1	TRBV27	TRBJ2-3	-	TGTGCCAGCACGGGACAGGGTCGTACGCAGTATTTT	CASTGQGRTQYF
-	TRBV5-6	TRBJ1-1	-	TGTGCCAGCAGCTTGGGCGGTACGAACACTGAAGCTTTCTTT	CASSLGGTNTEAFF
-	TRBV9	TRBJ1-6	few	TGTGCCAGCAGCGTCTCTAGAAGCTCCTATAATTCACCCCTCCACTTT	CASSVSRSSYNSPLHF
TRBD1	TRBV25-1	TRBJ1-4	-	TGTGCCAGCAGTGAACCCGGACAGGGGGCTGGCTGGCAGGAAAAACTGTTTTTT	CASSEPGQGAGWQEKLFF
-	TRBV5-6	TRBJ1-4	-	TGTGCCAGCAGCTTTTTTACAGGGATGCGAGGACCGGAAAAACTGTTTTTT	CASSFFTGMRGPEKLFF
TRBD2	TRBV19	TRBJ2-2	-	TGTGCCAGTAGTTTAGAACCGACGGGACTAGCGGGATCGAACGGGGAGCTGTTTTTT	CASSLEPTGLAGSNGELFF
-	TRBV4-2	TRBJ1-2	-	TGTGCCAGCAGCCAAGATGTTCGGGGCGGGAGCTATGGCTACACCTTC	CASSQDVRGGSYGYTF
-	TRBV27	TRBJ1-4	-	TGTGCCAGCAGTCTACAACCGGGGACTAATGAAAAACTGTTTTTT	CASSLQPGTNEKLFF
TRBD2	TRBV27	TRBJ2-2	-	TGTGCCAGCAGTCCCGGGACTAGCGGGAGGCACACCGGGGAGCTGTTTTTT	CASSPGTSGRHTGELFF
-	TRBV4-2	TRBJ2-5	-	TGTGCCAGCAGCCATCAGCCCGGGTTAGAAGAGACCCAGTACTTC	CASSHQPGLEETQYF
-	TRBV5-6	TRBJ2-7	-	TGTGCCAGCAGCCTGTTGGACTATTTTTCCTACGAGCAGTACTTC	CASSLLDYFSYEQYF
TRBD1	TRBV6-5	TRBJ2-7	-	TGTGCCAGCAGCTCCGGACAGGGGATCTACGAGCAGTACTTC	CASSSGQGIYEQYF
TRBD2	TRBV4-1	TRBJ2-1	-	TGCGCCAGCAGCCAGGACCAGGGACTAGCGGGAGCCAAGGGGTCCTACAATGAGCAGTTCTTC	CASSQDQGLAGAKGSYNEQFF
-	TRBV25-1	TRBJ2-7	-	TGTGCCAGCAGTGAGCGACAGAGCTCCTACGAGCAGTACTTC	CASSERQSSYEQYF
TRBD2	TRBV30	TRBJ2-7	-	TGTGCCTGCCCCATGGTGACTAGCGGCTACGAGCAGTACTTC	CACPMVTSGYEQYF
-	TRBV27	TRBJ2-7	-	TGTGCCAGCAGTCTCGCCCCTAGTTACGAGCAGTACTTC	CASSLAPSYEQYF
TRBD1	TRBV5-1	TRBJ1-2	-	TGCGCCAGCAGAATCGGGACAGACTATGGCTACACCTTC	CASRIGTDYGYTF
-	TRBV18	TRBJ1-1	-	TGTGCCAGCTCTCCAACCCGACAGGCCAAGAACACTGAAGCTTTCTTT	CASSPTRQAKNTEAFF
-	TRBV2	TRBJ1-1	-	TGTGCCAGCCGGGACCCGGGGGGGACTGAAGCTTTCTTT	CASRDPGGTEAFF
-	TRBV10-2	TRBJ1-5	-	TGCGCCAGCAGTGAGTCAGCCCCCTATCAGCCCCAGCATTTT	CASSESAPYQPQHF
TRBD2	TRBV4-1	TRBJ2-3	-	TGCGCCAGCAGCCAAGGGGCGGGAGGAATTGGGAGCACAGATACGCAGTATTTT	CASSQGAGGIGSTDTQYF
-	TRBV30	TRBJ1-5	-	TGTGCCTGGAGTATAGAGCGGGGGACGCCCGGTAATAGCAATCAGCCCCAGCATTTT	CAWSIERGTPGNSNQPQHF
-	TRBV7-8	TRBJ1-5	once	TGTGCCAGCAGCCCCCTGAGGTCGCTTAGCAATCAGCCCCAGCATTTT	CASSPLRSLSNQPQHF
-	TRBV18	TRBJ2-2	-	TGTGCCAGCTCACCACGGACAGACCTTAACACCGGGGAGCTGTTTTTT	CASSPRTDLNTGELFF
TRBD2	TRBV9	TRBJ2-3	-	TGTGCCAGCAGCGTAGTGGGACTAGCGGGAGATACGCAGTATTTT	CASSVVGLAGDTQYF
TRBD2	TRBV18	TRBJ2-1	-	TGTGCCAGCTCACCCTTAGCGGGGGGCACCGATGAGCAGTTCTTC	CASSPLAGGTDEQFF
-	TRBV5-6	TRBJ1-4	-	TGTGCCAGCAGTCCATCAGGGCGGACTAATGAAAAACTGTTTTTT	CASSPSGRTNEKLFF
-	TRBV11-2	TRBJ1-1	-	TGTGCCAGCAGCCGGTCGGCTCGGAGGTTGAACACTGAAGCTTTCTTT	CASSRSARRLNTEAFF
TRBD1	TRBV30	TRBJ2-7	-	TGTGCCTGGAGCCGTCCCGATTCCCGGGACAGGCGCTACGAGCAGTACTTC	CAWSRPDSRDRRYEQYF
TRBD2	TRBV5-4	TRBJ2-7	-	TGTGCCAGCAGCCCCGGACTAGCGGGCCTCTCCTACGAGCAGTACTTC	CASSPGLAGLSYEQYF
TRBD2	TRBV6-5	TRBJ2-7	-	TGTGCCAGCAGGGTCCATAGCGGGAAAAACGAGCAGTACTTC	CASRVHSGKNEQYF
-	TRBV7-9	TRBJ1-2	-	TGTGCCAGCAGCAAGGACTCCAACCGTAACTATGGCTACACCTTC	CASSKDSNRNYGYTF
TRBD2	TRBV28	TRBJ2-1	-	TGTGCCAGCAGTTTAGCAGCGGGGGGGCGGTATGAGCAGTTCTTC	CASSLAAGGRYEQFF
-	TRBV6-5	TRBJ1-2	-	TGTGCCAGCAGGCAATTGTCAGGGTCTAACTATGGCTACACCTTC	CASRQLSGSNYGYTF
-	TRBV28	TRBJ1-2	few	TGTGCCAGCAGTTTCCCAGGGACTGGAGGCTACACCTTC	CASSFPGTGGYTF
-	TRBV1	TRBJ1-3	-	TGCACCAGCAGCCAGGATTTGACAGACGTCTCTGGAAACACCATATATTTT	CTSSQDLTDVSGNTIYF
TRBD1	TRBV6-5	TRBJ2-1	once	TGTGCCAGCAGGCCAACAGGGGTACTGGGCAATGAGCAGTTCTTC	CASRPTGVLGNEQFF
TRBD1	TRBV2	TRBJ1-5	few	TGTGCCAGCAGCAGGGACAGGGCGGAACAGCCCCAGCATTTT	CASSRDRAEQPQHF
TRBD1	TRBV9	TRBJ1-2	-	TGTGCCAGCAGCGTTCCTACCGGGACAGGGGACTATGGCTACACCTTC	CASSVPTGTGDYGYTF
TRBD2	TRBV5-1	TRBJ2-1	-	TGCGCCAGCAGCTTGGAGCTAGCGGTATCCTACAATGAGCAGTTCTTC	CASSLELAVSYNEQFF
TRBD2	TRBV19	TRBJ2-1	-	TGTGCCAGTAGCGACCCCGGGACTAGGTCCTACAATGAGCAGTTCTTC	CASSDPGTRSYNEQFF
-	TRBV5-4	TRBJ2-3	-	TGTGCCAGCACCATCGCGGGGCTCCGTTTCACAGATACGCAGTATTTT	CASTIAGLRFTDTQYF